The rows below give T cell receptor beta chains drawn from one sample of a study of cytomegalovirus exposure and HLA in healthy donors. Method: immunoSEQ multiplex PCR; TCRdb's copy keeps in-frame clones and lacks some. This sample carries approximately 180,000 clones, 75% of them seen once, and the ten largest clones take 2.9%. Sequencing used PBMCs. These TCRs come from a male donor in good health and CMV-seronegative. Both conserved end residues are part of each CDR3. Each record gives: clone size, CDR3 length, V gene, CDR3 protein. The size field is filled for only some rows; it gives once, few, many or a size class.

>-|14|TRBV28
CASSLPGGNTEAFF
>-|16|TRBV4-1
CASSQPTGGTGNTIYF
>-|17|TRBV21-1
CASSVLPQVQAKNIQYF
>-|12|TRBV28
CASSSETYEQYF
>-|15|TRBV5-1
CASSLAGGQYYGYTF
>-|13|TRBV4-1
CASSLQGDSPLHF
>few|16|TRBV28
CASSLYLQGRLRGYTF
>few|17|TRBV4-1
CASSHPQDRGSSYEQYF
>few|12|TRBV5-1
CASSPDSYEQYF
>-|12|TRBV30
CAWSVGQYGYTF
>few|15|TRBV4-1
CASSQLHTGYYEQYF
>-|16|TRBV5-1
CASSLDRPDTTDTQYF
>-|13|TRBV4-3
CASSQVFREKLFF
>-|15|TRBV7-2
CASSASGVTYNEQFF
>-|14|TRBV30
CAWSGGTSVQPQHF
>-|15|TRBV19
CASTPGVSSNQPQHF
>-|15|TRBV13
CASSLSGSGHNEQFF
>-|14|TRBV18
CASSPDIISYEQYF
>-|15|TRBV4-1
CASSHLPGGTDTQYF
>-|13|TRBV2
CASSQQENTEAFF
>-|14|TRBV15
CATSTGGTLDEQYF
>-|21|TRBV14
CASSLMSGTGYIASGANVLTF
>few|14|TRBV2
CASSQQGRNSPLHF
>-|13|TRBV19
CASSIGGVGEQFF
>-|15|TRBV6-5
CASSYSTGGTYEQYF
>-|13|TRBV6-5
CASTRSYSYEQYF
>-|13|TRBV5-5
CASSLVTAEGYTF